Listed below are T cell receptor beta chains from one sample, sequenced in a study of spatial heterogeneity in lung cancer. Using its own MiXCR run on the 5' RACE reads, TCRdb lists one record per CDR3 protein. This sample has 35,000 to 50,000 distinct CDR3 sequences, with just over 3% found just once. The source was normal lung tissue next to the tumor, collected at surgery. Receptor source: a male donor with early-stage non-small cell lung cancer. CDR3s include the opening cysteine and the closing phenylalanine or tryptophan. The order of the fields is CDR3 protein, CDR3 DNA, J gene, D gene, CDR3 length, V gene, clone size. D genes are given only for firm matches. Some rows mark clone size as missing; the rest say once, few, many or name a class of expanded clone.

CSVEGRASGHYNEQFF,TGCAGCGTTGAAGGCAGAGCTAGCGGACATTACAATGAGCAGTTCTTC,TRBJ2-1,TRBD2,16,TRBV29-1,many
CASSRMGRSGSPLHF,TGTGCCAGCAGTAGAATGGGACGCTCTGGATCACCCCTCCACTTT,TRBJ1-6,.,15,TRBV27,many
CASNKGSGTGFYEQYF,TGTGCCAGCAACAAAGGGTCCGGGACAGGCTTCTACGAGCAGTACTTC,TRBJ2-7,TRBD1,16,TRBV7-9,many
CASSPRTSGPSYEQYF,TGTGCCAGCAGCCCCCGGACTAGCGGCCCCTCCTACGAGCAGTACTTC,TRBJ2-7,TRBD2,16,TRBV11-1,many
CAIGRDKQGSRSYEQYF,TGTGCCATCGGACGGGACAAACAGGGGTCTCGTAGCTACGAGCAGTACTTC,TRBJ2-7,TRBD1,17,TRBV10-3,many
CASSLGGDSYGYTF,TGTGCCAGCAGTTTAGGAGGGGACTCCTATGGCTACACCTTC,TRBJ1-2,.,14,TRBV12-3/TRBV12-4,many
CASSLTGTGASPLHF,TGTGCCAGCAGCTTAACAGGGACAGGGGCCTCACCCCTCCACTTT,TRBJ1-6,TRBD1,15,TRBV7-3,.
CASSLVPASSYNEQFF,TGCGCCAGCAGCTTGGTCCCAGCGAGCTCCTACAATGAGCAGTTCTTC,TRBJ2-1,.,16,TRBV5-1,many
CASSQEVRETQYF,TGTGCCAGCAGCCAAGAGGTTCGAGAGACCCAGTACTTC,TRBJ2-5,.,13,TRBV2,many
CASGLDSYEQYF,TGTGCTAGTGGTTTGGACAGCTACGAGCAGTACTTC,TRBJ2-7,.,12,TRBV12-5,many
CASSQGTPDEQFF,TGTGCCAGCAGCCAAGGAACCCCCGATGAGCAGTTCTTC,TRBJ2-1,.,13,TRBV3-1,many
CSAGTGYEQYF,TGCAGTGCGGGGACAGGGTACGAGCAGTACTTC,TRBJ2-7,TRBD1,11,TRBV20-1,many
CASSEVGAVNQPQHF,TGTGCCAGCAGTGAAGTCGGAGCGGTCAATCAGCCCCAGCATTTT,TRBJ1-5,.,15,TRBV6-1,many